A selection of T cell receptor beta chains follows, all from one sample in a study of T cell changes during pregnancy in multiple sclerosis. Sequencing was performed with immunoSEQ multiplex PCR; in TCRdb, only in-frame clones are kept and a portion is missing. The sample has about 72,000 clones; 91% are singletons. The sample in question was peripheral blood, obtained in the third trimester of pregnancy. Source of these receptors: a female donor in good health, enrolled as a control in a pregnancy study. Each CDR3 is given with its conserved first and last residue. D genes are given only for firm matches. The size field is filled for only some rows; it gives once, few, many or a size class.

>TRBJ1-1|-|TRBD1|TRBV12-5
TGTGCTAGTGGTTTGGTGGCAGGGGGCCTGGGAACTGAAGCTTTCTTT
CASGLVAGGLGTEAFF
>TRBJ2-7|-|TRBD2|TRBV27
TGTGCCAGCAGTTGGGTAGCGGGAGACTACGAGCAGTACTTC
CASSWVAGDYEQYF
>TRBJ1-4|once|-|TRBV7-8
TGTGCCAGCAGCTTAGTGGAGTGGGATGAAAAACTGTTTTTT
CASSLVEWDEKLFF
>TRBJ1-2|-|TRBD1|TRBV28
TGTGCCAGCAGTTTCCACCGGACAGGGTATCGGGGCCAGAACTATGGCTACACCTTC
CASSFHRTGYRGQNYGYTF
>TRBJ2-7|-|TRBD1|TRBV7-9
TGTGCCAGCAGGCCTACGGGACAGATATACGAGCAGTACTTC
CASRPTGQIYEQYF
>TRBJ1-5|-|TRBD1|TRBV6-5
TGTGCCAGCAGCCCAGACAGGGGAAGCAATCAGCCCCAGCATTTT
CASSPDRGSNQPQHF
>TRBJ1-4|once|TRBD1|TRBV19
TGTGCCAGTAGTAGGAGCATAGGGGGCGAAAAACTGTTTTTT
CASSRSIGGEKLFF
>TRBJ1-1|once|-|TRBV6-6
TGTGCCAGCAGTTACTACACCGGGGGGGTAACTGAAGCTTTCTTT
CASSYYTGGVTEAFF
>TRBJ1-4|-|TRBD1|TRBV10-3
TGTGCCATCAGTGAGGACAGGGATACTGCAACTAATGAAAAACTGTTTTTT
CAISEDRDTATNEKLFF
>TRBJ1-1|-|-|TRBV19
TGTGCCAGTAGAACATGGGGGGGCCTCGACACTGAAGCTTTCTTT
CASRTWGGLDTEAFF
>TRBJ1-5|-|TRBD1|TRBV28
TGTGCCAGCAGTTTAGGACAGGGGTTCAATCAGCCCCAGCATTTT
CASSLGQGFNQPQHF
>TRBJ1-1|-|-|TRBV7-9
TGTGCCAGCCTGGAGCTAAACACTGAAGCTTTCTTT
CASLELNTEAFF
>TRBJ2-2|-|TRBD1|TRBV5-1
TGCGCCAGCAGCCGAGACAGGGGTGAGAACACCGGGGAGCTGTTTTTT
CASSRDRGENTGELFF
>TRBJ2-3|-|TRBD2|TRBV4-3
TGCGCCAGCAGCCAAGCGGGAGGGTACACAGATACGCAGTATTTT
CASSQAGGYTDTQYF
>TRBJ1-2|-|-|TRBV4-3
TGCGCCAGCAGCTCCAGGCCGGGGTATGGCTACACCTTC
CASSSRPGYGYTF
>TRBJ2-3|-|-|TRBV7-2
TGTGCCAGCAGCTTAGATCCAAATACTCGCCCAGATACGCAGTATTTT
CASSLDPNTRPDTQYF
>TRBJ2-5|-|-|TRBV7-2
TGTGCCAGCAGCTTAGCGGGCCACAGAGAGACCCAGTACTTC
CASSLAGHRETQYF
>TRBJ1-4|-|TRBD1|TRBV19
TGTGCCAGTAGAAACCGGGGACAGAGAAATGAAAAACTGTTTTTT
CASRNRGQRNEKLFF
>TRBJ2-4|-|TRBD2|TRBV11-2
TGTGCCAGCAGCCCGGTAGCGGGGTATAAGGACATTCAGTACTTC
CASSPVAGYKDIQYF
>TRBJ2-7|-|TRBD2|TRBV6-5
TGTGCCAGCAGCCCCCCGTTGGGGGGGAGCTACGAGCAGTACTTC
CASSPPLGGSYEQYF
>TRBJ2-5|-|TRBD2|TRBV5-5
TGTGCCAGCAGCCGGGGACTAGTCCAAGAGACCCAGTACTTC
CASSRGLVQETQYF
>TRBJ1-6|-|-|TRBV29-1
TGCAGCGTTGGAAAACAGAATAATTCACCCCTCCACTTT
CSVGKQNNSPLHF
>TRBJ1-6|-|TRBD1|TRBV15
TGTGCCACCCAGGGGACAGAGGATTCACCCCTCCACTTT
CATQGTEDSPLHF
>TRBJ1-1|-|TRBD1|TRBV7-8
TGTGCCAGCACCTCACAGGGGGCCGGCACTGAAGCTTTCTTT
CASTSQGAGTEAFF
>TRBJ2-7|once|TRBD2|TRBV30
TGTGCCTGGAGGGATAGCGGGAGTTACGAGCAGTACTTC
CAWRDSGSYEQYF
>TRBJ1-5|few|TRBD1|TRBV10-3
TGTGCCATCAGTCTCGACAGGGGAAATCAGCCCCAGCATTTT
CAISLDRGNQPQHF
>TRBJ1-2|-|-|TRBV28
TGTGCCATCAAGCGCTCCCTCGGGAGCTATGGCTACACCTTC
CAIKRSLGSYGYTF
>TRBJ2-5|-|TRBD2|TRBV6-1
TGTGCCAGCAGTGATTCTCGACTAGCGCAAGAGACCCAGTACTTC
CASSDSRLAQETQYF
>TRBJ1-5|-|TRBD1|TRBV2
TGTGCCAGCAGACAGGGGTATGGCGGGAATCAGCCCCAGCATTTT
CASRQGYGGNQPQHF
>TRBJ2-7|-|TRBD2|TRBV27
TGTGCCAGCAGTCTTAGCGGGAGGGCCTACGAGCAGTACTTC
CASSLSGRAYEQYF
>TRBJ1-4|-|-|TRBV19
TGTGCCAGTACCCGGCCGGAGACTAATGAAAAACTGTTTTTT
CASTRPETNEKLFF
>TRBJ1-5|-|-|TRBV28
TGTGCCAGCAGTTTTGGGCACTATCAGCCCCAGCATTTT
CASSFGHYQPQHF
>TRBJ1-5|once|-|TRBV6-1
TGTGCCAGCACTCGAGGGAGCAATCAGCCCCAGCATTTT
CASTRGSNQPQHF
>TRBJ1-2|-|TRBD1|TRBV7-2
TGTGCCAGCAGCCTTCCGAGGGACAGGGCCTATGGCTACACCTTC
CASSLPRDRAYGYTF
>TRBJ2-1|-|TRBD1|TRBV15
TGTGCCACCAGCAAGCCCCGGGACAGCGTCTCCTACAATGAGCAGTTCTTC
CATSKPRDSVSYNEQFF
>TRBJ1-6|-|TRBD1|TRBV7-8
TGTGCCAGCAGCTTTGGGACAGGGGATTCACCCCTCCACTTT
CASSFGTGDSPLHF
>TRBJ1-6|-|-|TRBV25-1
TGTGCCAGCAGGGGGACAACTATATCAAGCTCCTATAATTCACCCCTCCACTTT
CASRGTTISSSYNSPLHF
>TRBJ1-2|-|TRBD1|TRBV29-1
TGCAGCGCCAGGACAGGGAGTAACTATGGCTACACCTTC
CSARTGSNYGYTF
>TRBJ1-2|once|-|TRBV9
TGTGCCAGCAGCTTAAGGGCAGGGCAGATGCATGGCTACACCTTC
CASSLRAGQMHGYTF
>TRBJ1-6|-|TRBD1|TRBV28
TGTGCCAGCAGTTCCCTAGGACAGGGCGATTCACCCCTCCACTTT
CASSSLGQGDSPLHF
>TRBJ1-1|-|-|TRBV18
TGTGCCAGCTCACCACTGGAGTACACTGAAGCTTTCTTT
CASSPLEYTEAFF
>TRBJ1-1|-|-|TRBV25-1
TGTGCCAGCAGTGACGTACAGGCGGGATCCTTTAACACTGAAGCTTTCTTT
CASSDVQAGSFNTEAFF
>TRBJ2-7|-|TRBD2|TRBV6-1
TGTGCCAGCAGTGATGAACTAGCGGGATCCTACGAGCAGTACTTC
CASSDELAGSYEQYF
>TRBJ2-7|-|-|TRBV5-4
TGTGCCAGCAGCGGAAACAGGGTGGGGTCCGAGCAGTACTTC
CASSGNRVGSEQYF
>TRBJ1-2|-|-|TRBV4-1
TGCGCCAGCAGCCAGCCGGGACTCCTCTTCCCCCCTAACTATGGCTACACCTTC
CASSQPGLLFPPNYGYTF
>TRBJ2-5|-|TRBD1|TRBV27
TGTGCCAGCAGTTTCCTTGGACAGGGTGAAGAGACCCAGTACTTC
CASSFLGQGEETQYF
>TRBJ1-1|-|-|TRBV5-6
TGTGCCAGTGCATCCCGGGGTTTGGGCGGCACTGAAGCTTTCTTT
CASASRGLGGTEAFF
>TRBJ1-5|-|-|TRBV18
TGTGCCAGCTCATTCTCAGCAGGGGCCGGCAATCAGCCCCAGCATTTT
CASSFSAGAGNQPQHF
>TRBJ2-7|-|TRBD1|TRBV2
TGTGCCAGCCGACAGGGGGCGAACGCCTACGAGCAGTACTTC
CASRQGANAYEQYF
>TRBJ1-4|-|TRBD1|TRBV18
TGTGCCAGCTCACCATTTTCCGGGACAGGCCGCACAGGACGTGAAAAACTGTTTTTT
CASSPFSGTGRTGREKLFF
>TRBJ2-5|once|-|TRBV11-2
TGTGCCAGCAGTCAGGGGTACATGGAGACCCAGTACTTC
CASSQGYMETQYF
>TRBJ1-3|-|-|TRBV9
TGTGCCAGCAGCCCCGACACGTTTTCTGGAAACACCATATATTTT
CASSPDTFSGNTIYF
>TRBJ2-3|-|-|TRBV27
TGTGCCAGCGGATACAGCTTCACAGATACGCAGTATTTT
CASGYSFTDTQYF
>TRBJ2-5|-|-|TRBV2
TGTGCCAGCCGGGACACCAACCAAGAGACCCAGTACTTC
CASRDTNQETQYF
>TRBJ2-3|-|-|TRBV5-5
TGTGCCAGCAACCCGAGGCGATCGGGGGATCGCACAGATACGCAGTATTTT
CASNPRRSGDRTDTQYF
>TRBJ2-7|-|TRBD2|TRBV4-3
TGCGCCAGCAGCCAAATGGTGGGAGGGCCGGGGGAGCAGTACTTC
CASSQMVGGPGEQYF